This is a list of T cell receptor beta chains from one sample in a study of OX40 agonist ivuxolimab in advanced cancers. The method was immunoSEQ multiplex PCR; TCRdb's version includes in-frame clones alone and lacks a portion of them. The table includes roughly 64,000 clones, 80% to 90% detected once. This sample comprised CD4+ or CD8+ T cells sorted from blood, obtained in a trial of the OX40 agonist ivuxolimab. Receptors originate from an adult with an advanced solid tumor such as melanoma, head and neck, liver or kidney cancer. Each CDR3 is given with its conserved first and last residue. The order of the fields is J gene, V gene, CDR3 protein.

>TRBJ1-4|TRBV27
CASSLTGDEKLFF
>TRBJ1-5|TRBV27
CASSLSGNNQPQHF
>TRBJ1-4|TRBV14
CASSLRVPNEKLFF
>TRBJ2-2|TRBV2
CASSEAGAWTGELFF
>TRBJ2-7|TRBV4-1
CASSQVGGTGSYEQYF
>TRBJ2-2|TRBV7-6
CASRDTGGPNGELFF
>TRBJ2-5|TRBV30
CACNSGSGETQYF
>TRBJ2-5|TRBV5-4
CASTPSRGPQETQYF
>TRBJ2-2|TRBV9
CASSQGNTGELFF
>TRBJ2-2|TRBV25-1
CAHGQGMAGELFF
>TRBJ2-7|TRBV27
CASTRRGSGYEQYF
>TRBJ1-6|TRBV19
CASGQGASPLHF
>TRBJ1-5|TRBV5-5
CASSPRTELHQPQHF
>TRBJ2-7|TRBV2
CASTHPQGYEQYF
>TRBJ1-2|TRBV9
CASSASGGDYGYTF
>TRBJ1-1|TRBV7-3
CASSLTVNTEAFF
>TRBJ2-2|TRBV13
CASSPNTGFGELFF
>TRBJ2-1|TRBV14
CASSQEKIFGGLLAQFF
>TRBJ2-7|TRBV27
CASSLGRTYEQYF
>TRBJ1-4|TRBV27
CASSLSIPTVFEKLFF
>TRBJ2-5|TRBV5-4
CASNNWRDEETQYF
>TRBJ2-1|TRBV27
CASSFGGGGYNEQFF
>TRBJ2-3|TRBV4-1
CASQPGTGLSTDTQYF
>TRBJ2-6|TRBV27
CASSLTLRGPGANVLTF
>TRBJ1-5|TRBV16
CASSAGAGSNQPQHF
>TRBJ2-7|TRBV27
CASSLAGLGEQYF
>TRBJ1-4|TRBV25-1
CASSDRGGSNEKLFF
>TRBJ1-6|TRBV6-1
CASSDRMSSYNSPLHF
>TRBJ1-2|TRBV10-3
CAISDPMGSLNYGYTF
>TRBJ2-7|TRBV27
CASKLGGGPSYEQYF
>TRBJ2-7|TRBV11-2
CASSLGSGRLYEQYF
>TRBJ2-7|TRBV9
CASSVEVVEGRYEQYF
>TRBJ1-1|TRBV5-1
CASSLASGFTEAFF
>TRBJ2-1|TRBV5-1
CASRDRGLYNEQFF
>TRBJ1-4|TRBV7-9
CASSFQGAATNEKLLF
>TRBJ1-2|TRBV2
CASSSWTNYGYTF
>TRBJ1-2|TRBV5-8
CASSGRTSNYGYTF
>TRBJ2-1|TRBV9
CASSVDLGAYNEQFF